This entry lists 15 T cell receptor beta chains sequenced from one sample in a study of T cells in localized non-small cell lung cancer. Profiling relied on immunoSEQ multiplex PCR, and the TCRdb table lists in-frame clones only, not all of them. This table holds about 11,000 clones, under 55% found once. Specimen: lymph node tissue, collected before any cancer treatment. All receptors come from a woman aged 35-75 years with stage II squamous cell lung carcinoma.

The chain links TRBV28 to TRBJ2-3; D is unclear. The germline V and J ends were trimmed by 5 bases and 2 bases, with 11 bases remaining between them. The germline V gene has CDR1 MDHEN and CDR2 SYDVKM. The CDR3 contains 14 residues. CDR3 amino acids: CASSGTWVTDTQYF. The CDR3 nucleotides are TGTGCCAGCAGTGGTACGTGGGTCACAGATACGCAGTATTTT.

The chain joins TRBV6-8 to TRBJ2-1; D tentatively reads TRBD1 or TRBD2 (5 bases each). V lost 2 bases to trimming and J lost 12 bases, with 17 bases between them. Germline V lookup: CDR1 MNHGY, CDR2 SAAAGT. The CDR3 covers 14 residues. The CDR3 nucleotides are TGTGCCAGCAGTTACGATGCCTGGGGGTCTGGGCAGTTCTTC. This gives the protein CASSYDAWGSGQFF.

The V call is TRBV28, the J call TRBJ2-7; tentatively, D is TRBD1 (6 bases). Germline lookup yields CDR1 MDHEN and CDR2 SYDVKM. Trimming removed 4 bases at V and 2 bases at J, with 12 bases between. The CDR3 has 14 amino acids. The CDR3 loop reads CASSSGQKPYEQYF. CDR3 nucleotide sequence: TGTGCCAGCAGTTCCGGACAGAAGCCCTACGAGCAGTACTTC.

This chain uses TRBV19 with TRBJ1-5, with 7 bases fitting TRBD1. Germline values: CDR1 LNHDA, CDR2 SQIVND (reference sequence). The CDR3 runs to 15 residues. The ends lost 4 bases at V and 2 bases at J; junction bases unmatched: 5. This chain's CDR3 is CASSTTGEGNQPQHF. The DNA for the CDR3 is TGTGCCAGTAGTACTACAGGGGAGGGCAATCAGCCCCAGCATTTT.

The chain is built from TRBV19 and TRBJ2-1; no clear D. CDR1 LNHDA and CDR2 SQIVND come from the germline V gene (reference sequence). V was cut by 7 bases and J by 0 bases, with 13 bases left in between. This CDR3 spans 15 amino acids. CDR3 DNA sequence: TGTGCCAGTACTAACCGGGTCAGCTCCTACAATGAGCAGTTCTTC. Protein: CASTNRVSSYNEQFF.

The rearrangement links TRBV10-2 to TRBJ1-5; D ambiguous. The ends were cut back, 4 bases at V and 1 base at J, with 8 bases in the middle. CDR3 length equals 14 residues. The V gene's germline CDR1 is WSHSY and CDR2 SAAADI. The CDR3 DNA sequence: TGCGCCAGCAGTGCCGGGGTAAGCAATCAGCCCCAGCATTTT. Protein sequence: CASSAGVSNQPQHF.

This rearrangement joins TRBV27 to TRBJ2-3, with TRBD2 identical over 10 bases. Unmatched junction bases numbered 4, after V lost 0 bases and J lost 4 bases. The CDR3 spans 16 residues. The germline V gene has CDR1 MNHEY and CDR2 SMNVEV (reference sequence). The CDR3 DNA reads as TGTGCCAGCAGTTTATCGTGGCTAGCGGGAGCAGATACGCAGTATTTT. Translation: CASSLSWLAGADTQYF.

This clone was counted between two and nine times. The gene calls are TRBV28 and TRBJ1-1, with D hard to call. This CDR3 has 13 residues. CDR1 and CDR2 from the germline V gene are MDHEN and SYDVKM. Deletions cut 5 bases from V and 2 bases from J, with 9 bases between. CDR3 sequence (DNA): TGTGCCAGCAGTCCGAACCACAACACTGAAGCTTTCTTT. Protein sequence: CASSPNHNTEAFF.

The chain joins TRBV19 to TRBJ1-4; 10 bases map to TRBD1. The length of the CDR3 is 20 residues. V shed 3 bases and J 0 bases; nucleotides not matched to a gene: 13. Germline CDR1 LNHDA, CDR2 SQIVND (reference sequence). The CDR3 nucleotides read TGTGCCAGTAGTATCCAATCCCCCGGGACAGGGGCTGCAACTAATGAAAAACTGTTTTTT. Translation: CASSIQSPGTGAATNEKLFF.

This clone has a handful of counts. CDR3 nucleotide sequence: TGTGCCAGCAGCTTCTTTACAGGAGTGGGCAATGAGCAGTTCTTC. Its protein product is CASSFFTGVGNEQFF. The chain carries TRBV11-3 and TRBJ2-1, with D possibly TRBD1 on 5 matching bases. V shed 3 bases and J shed 6 bases, with 15 bases lying between them. CDR3 length equals 15 residues. Germline CDR1 SGHNT, CDR2 YENEEA.

The V gene is TRBV28, the J gene TRBJ2-6, with a tentative D call TRBD1 (6 bases). The V gene's germline CDR1 is MDHEN and CDR2 SYDVKM. This CDR3 contains 18 residues. With 4 bases removed from V and 0 bases from J, the gap between germline ends came to 16 bases. This CDR3 reads CASSSIGGSTSGANVLTF. For the CDR3, the DNA is TGTGCCAGCAGTTCGATAGGGGGTTCGACCTCTGGGGCCAACGTCCTGACTTTC. Drawing the rest from reference TRBV28 and TRBJ2-6, the complete variable domain is DVKVTQSSRYLVKRTGEKVFLECVQDMDHENMFWYRQDPGLGLRLIYFSYDVKMKEKGDIPEGYSVSREKKERFSLILESASTNQTSMYLCASSSIGGSTSGANVLTFGAGSRLTVL.

This chain joins TRBV5-1 and TRBJ1-1, with TRBD1 as a possible D gene (5 bases). V lost 4 bases and J lost 4, with 14 bases in between. The CDR3 has 14 residues. CDR1 SGHRS and CDR2 YFSETQ come from the germline V gene. The CDR3 DNA is TGCGCCAGCAGCATAGAGGGGAGGAGCACTGAAGCTTTCTTT. Its translation is CASSIEGRSTEAFF.

The chain carries TRBV28 and TRBJ2-7; possibly TRBD1 for D (5 bases). The CDR3 spans 14 residues. The V end lost 6 bases, the J end lost 4 bases, and 16 bases lay between the germline ends. CDR1 is MDHEN, CDR2 SYDVKM, per germline. The CDR3 protein is CASSPTVTFYEQYF. CDR3 coding DNA: TGTGCCAGCAGCCCGACAGTAACCTTTTACGAGCAGTACTTC. Drawing the rest from reference TRBV28 and TRBJ2-7, the complete variable domain is DVKVTQSSRYLVKRTGEKVFLECVQDMDHENMFWYRQDPGLGLRLIYFSYDVKMKEKGDIPEGYSVSREKKERFSLILESASTNQTSMYLCASSPTVTFYEQYFGPGTRLTVT.

This chain connects TRBV10-3 to TRBJ1-1; 9 bases line up with TRBD1. Trimming cost V 4 bases and J 7 bases; bases outside gene matches: 7. Germline CDR1 is ENHRY and CDR2 is SYGVKD. CDR3 length: 14 amino acids. The CDR3 sequence: CAISGRDRVSEAFF. The CDR3 DNA sequence: TGTGCCATCAGTGGTCGGGACAGGGTAAGTGAAGCTTTCTTT.

In DNA form, the CDR3 reads TGTGCCAGTAGTATTACTAACAGAAACACTGAAGCTTTCTTT. Its protein is CASSITNRNTEAFF. This rearrangement joins TRBV19 to TRBJ1-1; no reliable D call. There are 14 residues in the CDR3. Germline assignment: CDR1 LNHDA and CDR2 SQIVND (reference sequence). V lost 3 bases and J 2 bases, leaving 10 bases between the germline ends. Based on the CDR3 plus reference TRBV19 and TRBJ1-1, the full variable domain is DGGITQSPKYLFRKEGQNVTLSCEQNLNHDAMYWYRQDPGQGLRLIYYSQIVNDFQKGDIAEGYSVSREKKESFPLTVTSAQKNPTAFYLCASSITNRNTEAFFGQGTRLTVV.